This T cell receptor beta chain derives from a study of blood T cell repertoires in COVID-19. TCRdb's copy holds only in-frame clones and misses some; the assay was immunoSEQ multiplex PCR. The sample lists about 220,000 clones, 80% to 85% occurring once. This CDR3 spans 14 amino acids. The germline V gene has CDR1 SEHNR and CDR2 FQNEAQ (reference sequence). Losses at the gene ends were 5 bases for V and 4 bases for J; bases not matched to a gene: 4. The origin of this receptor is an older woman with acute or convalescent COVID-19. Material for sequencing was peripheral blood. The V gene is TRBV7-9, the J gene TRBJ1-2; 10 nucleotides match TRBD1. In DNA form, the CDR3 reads TGTGCCAGCAGCCTAAGACAGGGGGCCTATGGCTACACCTTC. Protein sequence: CASSLRQGAYGYTF.